The clone carrying this T cell receptor beta chain appeared a single time. The same CDR3 can be traced to other DNA sequences in this sample. This record belongs to a study of shared clonotypes between healthy human individuals. Original data processing: ImmunoSEQ output held junction-only sequences without quality scores, so filtering differed. The table came from immunoSEQ multiplex PCR; TCRdb's copy has only in-frame clones and leaves some out. That table is the source of V, J and clone size, and D and trimming were worked out from the DNA. The sample lists about 2.1 million clones, 80% to 95% occurring once. The naive CD8 fraction comprised CD45RO-negative cells positively selected for CCR7 and excluded terminally differentiated effector memory CD45RA+ cells. Germline CDR1 is SGHRS and CDR2 is YFSETQ. The CDR3 loop spans 14 amino acids. The V and J ends lost 0 bases and 6 bases respectively, with 11 bases between them.

The source of this sequence is a man younger than 35 in good health. Some clones in this sample may be carry-over from other donors' samples. Sample: naive CD8+ T cells from PBMCs. The chain has TRBV5-1 and TRBJ2-3, with D unclear. CDR3 sequence (DNA): TGCGCCAGCAGCTTGGAAGCTAGACGCGATACGCAGTATTTT. Its translation is CASSLEARRDTQYF.